This passage covers 28 T cell receptor beta chains from one sample sequenced in a study of blood T cell repertoires in COVID-19. Repertoires were generated with immunoSEQ multiplex PCR, while TCRdb's copy carries only in-frame clones and drops some. The sample carries 400,000 or so clones, 70% to 90% recorded once. Material for sequencing was PBMCs or T cells enriched from blood (not recorded which). The receptors come from a woman aged 40-49 years with acute COVID-19.

The V call is TRBV6-5, the J call TRBJ2-3; D is perhaps TRBD2 (6 bases). Deletions cut 3 bases from V and 1 base from J, with 11 bases between. CDR3 size: 15 residues. Germline-derived CDR1 and CDR2 are MNHEY and SVGAGI. Written as DNA, the CDR3 is TGTGCCAGCAGTTATGGAGGGAAGGGCACAGATACGCAGTATTTT. Protein: CASSYGGKGTDTQYF.

The gene calls are TRBV5-6 and TRBJ2-5; 15 nucleotides agree with TRBD2. The CDR3 runs to 19 residues. After removal of 4 bases from V and 4 bases from J, the junction contained 14 bases not matched to a gene. Per the germline V gene, CDR1 is SGHDT and CDR2 is YYEEEE. This CDR3 is CASSETGTSGGQARETQYF. The CDR3 DNA sequence: TGTGCCAGCAGCGAGACCGGGACTAGCGGGGGGCAAGCTAGAGAGACCCAGTACTTC.

The chain couples TRBV2 to TRBJ2-2; unclear D gene. There are 11 residues in the CDR3. Between the trimmed V and J ends, which lost 7 bases and 7 bases, there was a span of 7 bases. Germline assignment: CDR1 SNHLY and CDR2 FYNNEI. CDR3 coding DNA: TGTGCCAGCAACTACAACGGGGAGCTGTTTTTT. This sequence encodes CASNYNGELFF.

J is TRBJ1-1 and V is TRBV6-5, with D perhaps matching TRBD1 (6 bases). CDR1 MNHEY and CDR2 SVGAGI come from the germline V gene. The ends were cut back, 10 bases at V and 2 bases at J, with 14 bases in the middle. This CDR3 comprises 13 residues. For the CDR3, the DNA is TGTGCCACAACCCGACAGGCTAACACTGAAGCTTTCTTT. It encodes CATTRQANTEAFF.

The V and J genes are TRBV5-4 and TRBJ2-1; perhaps TRBD1 as D (6 bases). The CDR3 contains 15 residues. The V and J ends lost 3 bases and 0 bases respectively, with 10 bases between them. Germline lookup yields CDR1 SGHNT and CDR2 YYREEE (reference sequence). The chain's CDR3 is CASSYDRSSYNEQFF. In DNA, the CDR3 is TGTGCCAGCAGCTATGACAGGAGCTCCTACAATGAGCAGTTCTTC.

V gene TRBV12-3 or TRBV12-4 combines with J gene TRBJ1-1, with D uncertain. The CDR3 is 12 residues long. The germline V and J ends were trimmed by 7 bases and 6 bases, with 12 bases remaining between them. The DNA for the CDR3 is TGTGCCAGCAAAGTGACTAACTCTGAAGCTTTCTTT. This gives the protein CASKVTNSEAFF.

Notes on this clone: Other DNA sequences in this specimen translate into the identical CDR3. The chain combines TRBV3-1 (or the pseudogene TRBV3-2) with TRBJ1-5; the D gene is possibly TRBD1 (6 bases). This CDR3 has 14 amino acids. CDR1 is LGHDT and CDR2 is YNNKEL in the germline V gene (reference sequence). V was trimmed by 2 bases and J by 1 base, leaving 6 bases between them. CDR3 amino acids: CASSQQGSNQPQHF. The CDR3, as DNA: TGTGCCAGCAGCCAACAGGGGAGCAATCAGCCCCAGCATTTT.

The chain is built from TRBV10-3 and TRBJ1-2; D not certain. The germline V and J ends were trimmed by 10 bases and 5 bases, with 20 bases remaining between them. Germline V gene data show CDR1 as ENHRY and CDR2 as SYGVKD. The CDR3 sequence is 14 residues long. CDR3 sequence reads: CATRDFLGSYGYTF. CDR3 in DNA: TGTGCCACCCGGGATTTCCTAGGGTCGTATGGCTACACCTTC.

This clone was observed once. V is TRBV24-1 and J is TRBJ2-3; D is ambiguous. Germline CDR1 KGHDR, CDR2 SFDVKD. The ends were cut back, 6 bases at V and 6 bases at J, with 9 bases in the middle. The CDR3 is made up of 12 amino acids. The CDR3 nucleotides are TGTGCCACCAGTTTAGAGGTTGATACGCAGTATTTT. Amino acids: CATSLEVDTQYF.

The chain links TRBV11-2 to TRBJ2-5; no reliable D call. V gave up 3 bases and J gave up 2 bases, with 7 bases separating them. Germline loops: CDR1 SGHAT, CDR2 FQNNGV. CDR3 length: 13 amino acids. CDR3 in amino acids: CASSFVQQETQYF. The CDR3 DNA reads as TGTGCCAGCAGCTTTGTCCAGCAAGAGACCCAGTACTTC. The whole variable domain, filled in from reference TRBV11-2 and TRBJ2-5, reads EAGVAQSPRYKIIEKRQSVAFWCNPISGHATLYWYQQILGQGPKLLIQFQNNGVVDDSQLPKDRFSAERLKGVDSTLKIQPAKLEDSAVYLCASSFVQQETQYFGPGTRLLVL.

V usage is TRBV13 and J usage is TRBJ1-2; 7 bases match TRBD1. The CDR3 is made up of 14 amino acids. Germline CDR1 reads PRHDT; CDR2 reads FYEKMQ (reference sequence). The trim removed 1 base at V and 4 bases at J, leaving 3 bases unmatched. CDR3 nucleotide sequence: TGTGCCAGCAGCTTAGAAGGGGGCACCTATGGCTACACCTTC. Translating gives CASSLEGGTYGYTF.

The chain joins TRBV14 to TRBJ2-3; 10 bases align to TRBD2. The CDR3 extends over 16 amino acids. CDR1 is SGHDN, CDR2 FVKESK, per germline. J was trimmed by 3 bases and V by 5 bases; bases with no gene match: 8. In DNA, the CDR3 is TGTGCCAGCAGCGTATCTAGCGGGGGAATGACAGATACGCAGTATTTT. It codes for CASSVSSGGMTDTQYF.

Only a few counts were recorded for this clone. The V gene is TRBV4-1, the J gene TRBJ2-1; 9 nucleotides match TRBD1. Germline trimming cut 6 bases from V and 5 bases from J; bases unmatched to any gene: 5. The CDR3 is made up of 14 amino acids. CDR1 MGHRA and CDR2 YSYEKL come from the germline V gene. CDR3 DNA: TGCGCCAGCAGACGGGACAGGGCTAACAATGAGCAGTTCTTC. This translates into CASRRDRANNEQFF.

CDR3 DNA sequence: TGCGCCAGCAGCCAGGGACTAGCGGGGGTCGGGAATGAGCAGTTCTTC. Translated, it gives CASSQGLAGVGNEQFF. This rearrangement joins TRBV5-1 to TRBJ2-1, with TRBD2 identical over 14 bases. The CDR3 is 16 amino acids. The J segment lost 7 bases and the V segment lost 4 bases, leaving 7 bases of the junction unmatched. Germline loops: CDR1 SGHRS, CDR2 YFSETQ.

The CDR3 DNA reads TGCGCCAGCAGCCGATTACAGGGAAACTATGGCTACACCTTC. Its translation is CASSRLQGNYGYTF. The genes are TRBV4-1 and TRBJ1-2, with D maybe TRBD1 (6 bases). V was shortened by 4 bases and J by 2 bases, with 11 bases between the two germline ends. The CDR3 sequence is 14 residues long. Germline V gives CDR1 MGHRA, CDR2 YSYEKL.

This chain connects TRBV6-6 to TRBJ1-3, with TRBD1 as a possible D gene (6 bases). The CDR3 totals 15 residues. Trimming cost V 6 bases and J 1 base, with 13 bases left between them. Germline V gene sequence: CDR1 MNHNY, CDR2 SVGAGI (reference sequence). CDR3 region: CASSLTGTSGNTIYF. DNA of the CDR3: TGTGCCAGCAGCCTAACCGGGACATCTGGAAACACCATATATTTT.

The chain has TRBV7-8 and TRBJ1-2; D is ambiguous. CDR1 and CDR2 (germline): SGHVS, FQNEAQ. V lost 5 bases, J lost 4 bases, and 14 bases lay in between. CDR3 length equals 14 residues. The CDR3 sequence is CASSPGYGPYGYTF. Here the CDR3 DNA reads TGTGCCAGCAGCCCAGGTTACGGTCCCTATGGCTACACCTTC.

The CDR3 DNA follows: TGTGCCAGTAGTACCCTGACAGGACCCTACGAGCAGTACTTC. Translated, it gives CASSTLTGPYEQYF. The chain links TRBV19 to TRBJ2-7; tentative D call: TRBD1 (6 bases). The CDR3 extends over 14 amino acids. Germline CDR1 is LNHDA and CDR2 is SQIVND (reference sequence). V was shortened by 4 bases and J by 2 bases, with 12 bases between the two germline ends.

Regarding this clone: The identical CDR3 is also encoded by other nucleotide sequences in the sample. The rearrangement uses TRBV10-1 and TRBJ1-5; TRBD1 agrees at 7 bases. The CDR3 has 13 amino acids. The V gene's germline CDR1 is WNHNN and CDR2 SYGVQD (reference sequence). The V segment lost 2 bases and the J segment 5 bases; nucleotides outside the gene matches: 0. In nucleotides, the CDR3 is TGCGCCAGCAGTGAGACAGGGGATCAGCCCCAGCATTTT. This codes for CASSETGDQPQHF.

The chain carries TRBV6-1 and TRBJ1-3; D might be TRBD1 (6 bases). V shed 2 bases and J shed 2 bases, with 10 bases lying between them. The CDR3 consists of 15 residues. Germline CDR1 MNHNS, CDR2 SASEGT. CDR3: CASSESQGTGNTIYF. The CDR3 DNA reads as TGTGCCAGCAGTGAATCCCAGGGGACTGGAAACACCATATATTTT.

The V gene is TRBV19, the J gene TRBJ2-2; 10 bases line up with TRBD1. In germline, CDR1 is LNHDA, CDR2 SQIVND (reference sequence). V lost 6 bases, J lost 2 bases, and 6 bases stayed unmatched. This CDR3 comprises 16 residues. The CDR3 region is CASSTTGGFNTGELFF. The DNA for the CDR3 is TGTGCCAGTAGCACGACAGGGGGCTTCAACACCGGGGAGCTGTTTTTT.

Only a few counts were recorded for this clone. The J gene is TRBJ2-1, the V gene TRBV20-1; D unclear. Trimming cost V 3 bases and J 6 bases, with 15 bases left between them. Germline assignment: CDR1 DFQATT and CDR2 SNEGSKA (reference sequence). The CDR3 consists of 14 residues. CDR3 protein: CSASPTYPINEQFF. The CDR3 DNA reads as TGCAGTGCTAGTCCCACTTACCCCATCAATGAGCAGTTCTTC.

This sequence joins TRBV7-8 and TRBJ1-5, with 10 bases aligning to TRBD1. CDR1 and CDR2 (germline): SGHVS, FQNEAQ. The CDR3 contains 17 residues. Trimming took 4 bases from V and 7 from J; bases not matched to a gene: 13. The CDR3 nucleotides read TGTGCCAGCAGCTCACCGGGACAGGGGATAGCGAGCCAGCCCCAGCATTTT. It codes for CASSSPGQGIASQPQHF.

The CDR3 region has the DNA TGTGCCAGCAGCCAAGAGAGGACTAGCGGGACGACCCAGTACTTC. It is translated as CASSQERTSGTTQYF. V usage is TRBV4-2 and J usage is TRBJ2-5; TRBD2 matches 12 bases. Germline CDR1 reads LGHNA; CDR2 reads YNFKEQ. V lost 0 bases, J lost 7 bases, and 3 bases stayed unmatched. The CDR3 totals 15 residues.

The chain carries TRBV3-1 (or the pseudogene TRBV3-2) and TRBJ2-7; 7 positions match TRBD1. The CDR3 consists of 20 residues. J gave up 3 bases and V 5 bases, and 25 bases lay outside the gene matches. Germline-derived CDR1 and CDR2 are LGHDT and YNNKEL (reference sequence). DNA for the CDR3: TGTGCCAGCAGCGCCGACCAAACCCCCTTTCCGGGACAGTACTTCTACGAGCAGTACTTC. Protein: CASSADQTPFPGQYFYEQYF.

J is TRBJ1-6 and V is TRBV30; no firm D call. V was pared by 4 bases and J by 0 bases, with 10 bases between. Germline lookup yields CDR1 GTSNPN and CDR2 SVGIG (reference sequence). The CDR3 loop spans 15 amino acids. The CDR3 is CAWTGSSSYNSPLHF. CDR3 DNA sequence: TGTGCCTGGACGGGTTCAAGCTCCTATAATTCACCCCTCCACTTT.

V is TRBV14 and J is TRBJ1-4, with a tentative D call TRBD1 (6 bases). The V gene lost 1 base and the J gene lost 8 bases, with 14 bases spanning the gap. The CDR3 contains 15 residues. Germline CDR1 is SGHDN and CDR2 is FVKESK. The CDR3 protein is CASSQATGYNEKLFF. The CDR3 region has the DNA TGTGCCAGCAGCCAAGCTACAGGGTATAACGAAAAACTGTTTTTT.

A single count supports this clone. The chain links TRBV19 to TRBJ2-7; TRBD1 matches 7 bases. This CDR3 is built from 15 residues. Unmatched junction bases numbered 15, after V lost 10 bases and J lost 3 bases. Germline assignment: CDR1 LNHDA and CDR2 SQIVND (reference sequence). CDR3: CATPPHPGDSYEQYF. The CDR3 region has the DNA TGTGCCACCCCCCCCCACCCAGGGGACAGCTACGAGCAGTACTTC.